The rows below give T cell receptor beta chains drawn from one sample of a study of blood T cell repertoires in COVID-19. This table comes from immunoSEQ multiplex PCR, and its TCRdb copy is limited to in-frame clones, with some not included. The table has roughly 240,000 clones, under 90% seen once. Sample: PBMCs or T cells enriched from blood (not recorded which). The receptors shown here come from a middle-aged woman who had been exposed to COVID-19. CDR3s include the opening cysteine and the closing phenylalanine or tryptophan. The order of the fields is D gene, clone size, V gene, J gene, CDR3 protein, CDR3 DNA. A D gene is named only where the DNA matches it firmly. Size values are once, few and many counts, or a class for expanded clones, and some rows have none.

d_gene: -; abundance: -; v_gene: TRBV6-5; j_gene: TRBJ1-2; CDR3aa: CASTTHRQPPSGYTF; CDR3nt: TGTGCCAGCACCACCCATCGACAGCCACCATCTGGCTACACCTTC
d_gene: -; abundance: -; v_gene: TRBV7-9; j_gene: TRBJ1-2; CDR3aa: CASSLERSGGYTF; CDR3nt: TGTGCCAGCAGCTTAGAAAGATCAGGTGGCTACACCTTC
d_gene: TRBD1; abundance: -; v_gene: TRBV3-1/TRBV3-2; j_gene: TRBJ2-1; CDR3aa: CASSQRDRPTHEQFF; CDR3nt: TGTGCCAGCAGCCAAAGGGACAGGCCGACCCATGAGCAGTTCTTC
d_gene: TRBD2; abundance: few; v_gene: TRBV29-1; j_gene: TRBJ2-1; CDR3aa: CSVEPSRGGANEQFF; CDR3nt: TGCAGCGTTGAACCCTCGCGGGGGGGGGCCAATGAGCAGTTCTTC
d_gene: -; abundance: -; v_gene: TRBV9; j_gene: TRBJ2-1; CDR3aa: CASSVATTPSWKAYNEQFF; CDR3nt: TGTGCCAGCAGCGTAGCCACTACCCCTTCATGGAAGGCCTACAATGAGCAGTTCTTC
d_gene: -; abundance: -; v_gene: TRBV9; j_gene: TRBJ1-6; CDR3aa: CASSEGVLGGRILPLHF; CDR3nt: TGTGCCAGCAGCGAGGGTGTTCTCGGGGGGCGTATTTTGCCCCTCCACTTT
d_gene: TRBD1; abundance: -; v_gene: TRBV7-2; j_gene: TRBJ1-5; CDR3aa: CASSLGTGGGVWPQHF; CDR3nt: TGTGCCAGCAGCCTCGGGACAGGGGGAGGGGTTTGGCCCCAGCATTTT
d_gene: TRBD1; abundance: -; v_gene: TRBV19; j_gene: TRBJ1-5; CDR3aa: CASSIQGARNQPQHF; CDR3nt: TGTGCCAGTAGTATACAGGGGGCTCGAAATCAGCCCCAGCATTTT
d_gene: TRBD1; abundance: -; v_gene: TRBV6-5; j_gene: TRBJ2-7; CDR3aa: CASSYSSDRGLVEQYF; CDR3nt: TGTGCCAGCAGTTACTCGAGTGACAGGGGGCTGGTCGAGCAGTACTTC
d_gene: TRBD1; abundance: -; v_gene: TRBV27; j_gene: TRBJ1-6; CDR3aa: CASSLTGTGNSPLHF; CDR3nt: TGTGCCAGCAGTTTAACCGGGACAGGGAATTCACCCCTCCACTTT
d_gene: -; abundance: -; v_gene: TRBV18; j_gene: TRBJ2-2; CDR3aa: CASPGPSGINTGELFF; CDR3nt: TGTGCCAGCCCAGGTCCCTCGGGGATCAACACCGGGGAGCTGTTTTTT
d_gene: -; abundance: -; v_gene: TRBV2; j_gene: TRBJ1-2; CDR3aa: CAPSGEYGYTF; CDR3nt: TGTGCCCCTAGCGGGGAGTATGGCTACACCTTC
d_gene: -; abundance: once; v_gene: TRBV5-1; j_gene: TRBJ1-1; CDR3aa: CASSLEGSTGNTEAFF; CDR3nt: TGCGCCAGCAGCTTGGAAGGGTCCACAGGTAACACTGAAGCTTTCTTT
d_gene: TRBD2; abundance: -; v_gene: TRBV5-5; j_gene: TRBJ2-1; CDR3aa: CASSRLAGSTYNEQFF; CDR3nt: TGTGCCAGCAGCAGATTAGCGGGGAGTACCTACAATGAGCAGTTCTTC
d_gene: -; abundance: -; v_gene: TRBV6-4; j_gene: TRBJ2-3; CDR3aa: CASWREDTQYF; CDR3nt: TGTGCCAGCTGGCGGGAAGATACGCAGTATTTT
d_gene: TRBD1; abundance: once; v_gene: TRBV9; j_gene: TRBJ2-3; CDR3aa: CASSVEQGVDTQYF; CDR3nt: TGTGCCAGCAGCGTAGAACAGGGGGTTGATACGCAGTATTTT
d_gene: TRBD1; abundance: -; v_gene: TRBV5-6; j_gene: TRBJ1-5; CDR3aa: CASSTYGQGGNQPQHF; CDR3nt: TGTGCCAGCAGCACCTATGGACAGGGTGGGAATCAGCCCCAGCATTTT
d_gene: TRBD1; abundance: -; v_gene: TRBV15; j_gene: TRBJ1-5; CDR3aa: CATSRGQGANYQPQHF; CDR3nt: TGTGCCACCAGCAGAGGACAGGGGGCTAACTATCAGCCCCAGCATTTT
d_gene: -; abundance: few; v_gene: TRBV5-1; j_gene: TRBJ2-1; CDR3aa: CASSSANSYNEQFF; CDR3nt: TGCGCCAGCAGCTCCGCGAACTCCTACAATGAGCAGTTCTTC
d_gene: -; abundance: -; v_gene: TRBV27; j_gene: TRBJ1-2; CDR3aa: CASGVGGNYGYTF; CDR3nt: TGTGCCAGCGGAGTTGGCGGGAACTATGGCTACACCTTC
d_gene: TRBD2; abundance: once; v_gene: TRBV7-2; j_gene: TRBJ2-7; CDR3aa: CASKLGGGAPYEQYF; CDR3nt: TGTGCCAGCAAGCTCGGCGGGGGGGCCCCCTACGAGCAGTACTTC
d_gene: -; abundance: -; v_gene: TRBV15; j_gene: TRBJ2-1; CDR3aa: CATSREGGGSYNEQFF; CDR3nt: TGTGCCACCAGCAGAGAGGGGGGTGGCTCCTACAATGAGCAGTTCTTC
d_gene: -; abundance: -; v_gene: TRBV10-1; j_gene: TRBJ1-6; CDR3aa: CATMASGPTPNSPLHF; CDR3nt: TGCGCCACCATGGCCTCGGGTCCAACCCCGAATTCACCCCTCCACTTT
d_gene: TRBD1; abundance: -; v_gene: TRBV4-2; j_gene: TRBJ1-6; CDR3aa: CASSQDPGQGTGSPLHF; CDR3nt: TGTGCCAGCAGCCAAGATCCCGGACAGGGGACGGGGTCACCCCTCCACTTT
d_gene: TRBD1; abundance: -; v_gene: TRBV13; j_gene: TRBJ1-1; CDR3aa: CASGRTGNTEAFF; CDR3nt: TGTGCCAGCGGACGGACAGGGAACACTGAAGCTTTCTTT
d_gene: TRBD1; abundance: few; v_gene: TRBV3-1/TRBV3-2; j_gene: TRBJ2-7; CDR3aa: CASSRDRGYEQYF; CDR3nt: TGTGCCAGCAGTCGCGACAGGGGGTACGAGCAGTACTTC
d_gene: TRBD1; abundance: -; v_gene: TRBV6-5; j_gene: TRBJ2-2; CDR3aa: CASSYGTGYAGELFF; CDR3nt: TGTGCCAGCAGTTACGGGACAGGGTACGCCGGGGAGCTGTTTTTT
d_gene: -; abundance: -; v_gene: TRBV24-1; j_gene: TRBJ2-4; CDR3aa: CATTPPLGGSKTKNIQYF; CDR3nt: TGTGCCACCACCCCCCCATTAGGAGGGAGCAAGACCAAAAACATTCAGTACTTC
d_gene: -; abundance: -; v_gene: TRBV3-1/TRBV3-2; j_gene: TRBJ1-2; CDR3aa: CASSQRGGHGYTF; CDR3nt: TGTGCCAGCAGCCAAAGGGGGGGACACGGCTACACCTTC
d_gene: -; abundance: -; v_gene: TRBV28; j_gene: TRBJ2-7; CDR3aa: CASSLSPRLSYEQYF; CDR3nt: TGTGCCAGCAGTTTATCCCCCAGGCTTTCCTACGAGCAGTACTTC
d_gene: TRBD2; abundance: -; v_gene: TRBV7-2; j_gene: TRBJ2-7; CDR3aa: CASSAGTSGGSYEQYF; CDR3nt: TGTGCCAGCAGCGCCGGGACTAGCGGGGGTTCCTACGAGCAGTACTTC
d_gene: TRBD1; abundance: -; v_gene: TRBV6-4; j_gene: TRBJ1-2; CDR3aa: CASAPGQGILNYGYTF; CDR3nt: TGTGCCAGCGCACCGGGACAGGGGATCCTTAACTATGGCTACACCTTC
d_gene: -; abundance: -; v_gene: TRBV19; j_gene: TRBJ2-7; CDR3aa: CASSIRDTVNYEQYF; CDR3nt: TGTGCCAGTAGTATCCGGGACACGGTCAACTACGAGCAGTACTTC
d_gene: -; abundance: -; v_gene: TRBV19; j_gene: TRBJ1-5; CDR3aa: CASNPSAGFQPQHF; CDR3nt: TGTGCCAGTAATCCGTCGGCAGGGTTTCAGCCCCAGCATTTT
d_gene: TRBD1; abundance: few; v_gene: TRBV24-1; j_gene: TRBJ2-5; CDR3aa: CATGTGQETQYF; CDR3nt: TGTGCCACAGGGACAGGACAAGAGACCCAGTACTTC
d_gene: TRBD1; abundance: few; v_gene: TRBV3-1/TRBV3-2; j_gene: TRBJ1-5; CDR3aa: CASSLGTVNQPQHF; CDR3nt: TGTGCCAGCAGCCTCGGGACAGTCAATCAGCCCCAGCATTTT
d_gene: -; abundance: -; v_gene: TRBV5-8; j_gene: TRBJ2-4; CDR3aa: CASSLGFGRLAKNIQYF; CDR3nt: TGTGCCAGCAGCTTGGGGTTCGGCAGACTAGCCAAAAACATTCAGTACTTC
d_gene: TRBD2; abundance: -; v_gene: TRBV4-3; j_gene: TRBJ2-7; CDR3aa: CASSLGLAGISYEQYF; CDR3nt: TGCGCCAGCAGCCTAGGACTAGCGGGGATCTCCTACGAGCAGTACTTC
d_gene: -; abundance: -; v_gene: TRBV27; j_gene: TRBJ1-5; CDR3aa: CASSFKSAKIGGNQPQHF; CDR3nt: TGTGCCAGCAGTTTTAAGTCGGCCAAAATCGGGGGCAATCAGCCCCAGCATTTT
d_gene: -; abundance: -; v_gene: TRBV5-6; j_gene: TRBJ2-7; CDR3aa: CASSLVGSSYEQYF; CDR3nt: TGTGCCAGCAGCTTGGTCGGGAGCTCCTACGAGCAGTACTTC
d_gene: -; abundance: -; v_gene: TRBV18; j_gene: TRBJ1-4; CDR3aa: CASSPQTESTNEKLFF; CDR3nt: TGTGCCAGCTCACCACAAACAGAATCAACTAATGAAAAACTGTTTTTT
d_gene: TRBD2; abundance: few; v_gene: TRBV30; j_gene: TRBJ2-3; CDR3aa: CAWSVRAGGVTDTQYF; CDR3nt: TGTGCCTGGAGTGTACGGGCGGGGGGGGTCACAGATACGCAGTATTTT